The 19 T cell receptor beta chains reported below all come from one sample, sequenced in a study of blood T cell repertoires in COVID-19. The protocol was immunoSEQ multiplex PCR, while the TCRdb copy is restricted to in-frame clones and leaves out a portion. The sample has 200,000 to 300,000 clones, around 86% seen once. Sequencing was done on a sample of peripheral blood. The receptors stem from a man older than 75 with acute or convalescent COVID-19.

The chain carries TRBV28 and TRBJ1-5, with TRBD1 matching 9 bases. V lost 4 bases to trimming and J lost 5 bases; unmatched junction nucleotides: 9. This CDR3 region has 16 residues. Germline V gene data show CDR1 as MDHEN and CDR2 as SYDVKM. CDR3 nucleotides: TGTGCCAGCAGTTCCCACGGGACAGGGAGAGATCAGCCCCAGCATTTT. The encoded protein is CASSSHGTGRDQPQHF.

The chain recombines TRBV5-1 with TRBJ2-6, with 12 bases fitting TRBD1. CDR1 and CDR2 from the germline V gene are SGHRS and YFSETQ. V was clipped by 4 bases and J by 2 bases; unmatched bases: 13. The CDR3 consists of 20 residues. The CDR3 sequence: CASSPRAGQGASPGANVLTF. In nucleotides, the CDR3 is TGCGCCAGCAGCCCAAGGGCGGGACAGGGGGCATCTCCTGGGGCCAACGTCCTGACTTTC.

This clone was seen more than once but under ten times. The sample has other DNA sequences that encode this CDR3 too. This CDR3 is CASSLTGLNTEAFF. Written as DNA, the CDR3 is TGCGCCAGCAGCTTGACAGGGTTGAACACTGAAGCTTTCTTT. The J gene is TRBJ1-1, the V gene TRBV5-1; TRBD1 is a possible D gene (6 bases). V lost 1 base to trimming and J lost 0 bases, with 7 bases between them. The CDR3 is made up of 14 amino acids. Per germline, CDR1 SGHRS and CDR2 YFSETQ.

This clone was seen a single time. V and J are TRBV2 and TRBJ2-5; 7 bases line up with TRBD2. The CDR3 has 13 residues. CDR1 is SNHLY, CDR2 FYNNEI, per germline. V shed 8 bases and J 5 bases; nucleotides not matched to a gene: 8. CDR3 DNA sequence: TGTGCCAGCGTGGCCAGGCGGGGGGAGACCCAGTACTTC. This sequence encodes CASVARRGETQYF.

The chain carries TRBV5-6 and TRBJ2-2, with 7 bases matching TRBD2. The CDR3 extends over 16 amino acids. CDR1 is SGHDT and CDR2 is YYEEEE in the germline V gene. With V trimmed by 3 bases and J by 0 bases, 5 bases remained unmatched. CDR3 protein: CASSSVSGTNTGELFF. The DNA for the CDR3 is TGTGCCAGCAGCTCGGTGAGCGGGACGAACACCGGGGAGCTGTTTTTT.

The chain combines TRBV2 with TRBJ1-3; TRBD1 matches 8 bases. With 8 bases clipped from V and 0 bases from J, the junction kept 3 bases outside the gene matches. This CDR3 comprises 14 residues. CDR1 SNHLY and CDR2 FYNNEI come from the germline V gene. As DNA, the CDR3 is TGTGCCAGCCGGACAGGGCACTCTGGAAACACCATATATTTT. It encodes CASRTGHSGNTIYF.

This sequence joins TRBV6-2 or TRBV6-3 and TRBJ1-5, with D hard to call. Germline lookup yields CDR1 MNHEY and CDR2 SVGEGT. The CDR3 is made up of 15 amino acids. Trimming pared 6 bases from V and 3 bases from J, leaving 15 bases between. CDR3 in amino acids: CASSRIPGSNQPQHF. CDR3 nucleotides: TGTGCCAGCAGCCGCATCCCCGGTTCCAATCAGCCCCAGCATTTT.

V and J are TRBV28 and TRBJ2-1, with 10 bases aligning to TRBD1. Germline V CDR1 and CDR2: MDHEN, SYDVKM. Germline trimming cut 3 bases from V and 4 bases from J; bases unmatched to any gene: 3. The CDR3 spans 15 residues. As DNA, the CDR3 is TGTGCCAGCAGTTTTGGGACAGGGGCGTACAATGAGCAGTTCTTC. Translating gives CASSFGTGAYNEQFF.

In this sample, this clone turned up many times. The chain employs TRBV18 and TRBJ1-5; D ambiguous. In germline, CDR1 is KGHSH, CDR2 LQKENI. The CDR3 sequence is 14 residues long. Trimming left V 3 bases short and J 0 bases short, with 6 bases between. Here the CDR3 reads CASSPEGSNQPQHF. The CDR3 region has the DNA TGTGCCAGCTCACCGGAGGGTAGCAATCAGCCCCAGCATTTT.

The rearrangement uses TRBV18 and TRBJ2-1; no definite D call. Trimming took off 7 bases at V and 4 bases at J, with 8 bases between the two ends. CDR1 is KGHSH and CDR2 is LQKENI in the germline V gene. This CDR3 comprises 12 residues. CDR3 protein: CASFVLYNEQFF. The CDR3 nucleotides are TGTGCCAGCTTCGTCTTATACAATGAGCAGTTCTTC.

CDR3 nucleotide sequence: TGTGCCAGCAGGGGGCAGGGGGCGCGCGCTTTCTTT. This translates into CASRGQGARAFF. The chain combines TRBV7-2 with TRBJ1-1; 8 bases align to TRBD1. V lost 6 bases, J lost 11 bases, and 8 bases stayed unmatched. This CDR3 region has 12 residues. Germline V gene sequence: CDR1 SGHTA, CDR2 FQGNSA.

The gene calls are TRBV5-5 and TRBJ2-1, with TRBD1 identical over 7 bases. V gave up 7 bases and J gave up 8 bases; unmatched junction bases: 12. There are 14 residues in the CDR3. Germline loops: CDR1 SGHKS, CDR2 YYEKEE (reference sequence). CDR3 DNA: TGTGCCAGCCGGAAAAGACAGGGTGCCGATGAGCAGTTCTTC. The encoded protein is CASRKRQGADEQFF.

This chain joins TRBV5-1 and TRBJ2-7; TRBD1 matches 10 bases. CDR1 SGHRS and CDR2 YFSETQ come from the germline V gene. CDR3 length equals 15 residues. The ends lost 4 bases at V and 4 bases at J; junction bases unmatched: 8. CDR3 amino acids: CASSQSGTGAYEQYF. CDR3 nucleotide sequence: TGCGCCAGCAGCCAATCCGGGACAGGGGCGTACGAGCAGTACTTC.

The chain joins TRBV11-2 to TRBJ2-1, with D maybe TRBD2 (6 bases). The CDR3 loop spans 15 amino acids. V lost 1 base to trimming and J lost 3 bases, with 10 bases between them. CDR1 SGHAT and CDR2 FQNNGV come from the germline V gene. CDR3 nucleotides: TGTGCCAGCAGCTTAGCTCCCGGGAGCTACAATGAGCAGTTCTTC. This gives the protein CASSLAPGSYNEQFF. Looking up the rest from reference TRBV11-2 and TRBJ2-1 gives the full variable domain: EAGVAQSPRYKIIEKRQSVAFWCNPISGHATLYWYQQILGQGPKLLIQFQNNGVVDDSQLPKDRFSAERLKGVDSTLKIQPAKLEDSAVYLCASSLAPGSYNEQFFGPGTRLTVL.

The chain joins TRBV15 to TRBJ2-7; 8 bases are shared with TRBD1. With V trimmed by 8 bases and J by 3 bases, 12 bases remained unmatched. Germline assignment: CDR1 LNHNV and CDR2 YYDKDF (reference sequence). The CDR3 spans 15 residues. For the CDR3, the DNA is TGTGCCACCGCCGACAGGGGTGGAACGGGCTACGAGCAGTACTTC. Translation: CATADRGGTGYEQYF. The variable domain in full, completed from reference TRBV15 and TRBJ2-7, reads DAMVIQNPRYQVTQFGKPVTLSCSQTLNHNVMYWYQQKSSQAPKLLFHYYDKDFNNEADTPDNFQSRRPNTSFCFLDIRSPGLGDTAMYLCATADRGGTGYEQYFGPGTRLTVT.

The rearrangement links TRBV19 to TRBJ1-6, with TRBD1 matching over 8 bases. Germline V gives CDR1 LNHDA, CDR2 SQIVND (reference sequence). Unmatched junction bases numbered 4, after V lost 5 bases and J lost 7 bases. The CDR3 loop spans 14 amino acids. The DNA of the CDR3 is TGTGCCAGTAGTGACAGGGGACAGAATTCACCCCTCCACTTT. This encodes CASSDRGQNSPLHF. Combining the CDR3 with reference TRBV19 and TRBJ1-6 gives the whole variable domain DGGITQSPKYLFRKEGQNVTLSCEQNLNHDAMYWYRQDPGQGLRLIYYSQIVNDFQKGDIAEGYSVSREKKESFPLTVTSAQKNPTAFYLCASSDRGQNSPLHFGNGTRLTVT.

V gene TRBV24-1 combines with J gene TRBJ1-2; D is uncertain. Germline loops: CDR1 KGHDR, CDR2 SFDVKD. V dropped 6 bases and J dropped 4 bases, with 8 bases sitting between them. The CDR3 consists of 12 residues. The CDR3 DNA sequence: TGTGCCACCAGTCACGGTCTCTATGGCTACACCTTC. Protein sequence: CATSHGLYGYTF.

The V and J genes are TRBV5-6 and TRBJ1-2, with 9 positions matching TRBD1. The CDR3 runs to 17 residues. J gave up 4 bases and V 3 bases, and 13 bases lay outside the gene matches. CDR1 is SGHDT and CDR2 is YYEEEE in the germline V gene. CDR3 residues: CASSSILQGATFYGYTF. Written as DNA, the CDR3 is TGTGCCAGCAGCTCGATACTACAGGGGGCGACTTTCTATGGCTACACCTTC.

The gene calls are TRBV24-1 and TRBJ2-7, with D tentatively TRBD2 (6 bases). The CDR3 runs to 19 residues. V gave up 3 bases and J gave up 2 bases, with 25 bases separating them. Per the germline V gene, CDR1 is KGHDR and CDR2 is SFDVKD. The CDR3 bases are TGTGCCACCAGTGATCCCTTGCCGGGACTTCCTATGCGCGCCTACGAGCAGTACTTC. It yields the protein CATSDPLPGLPMRAYEQYF.